Here is one T cell receptor beta chain with its context. Using a J-beta primer mix together with a sample-barcoded 5' primer, a second PCR was run for 7 to 11 cycles. From the 5' RACE reads, TCRdb called clonotypes with MiXCR, one entry per CDR3 protein. Here the sample spans around 320,000 distinct CDR3 sequences, 25% to 30% being singletons. V was clipped by 4 bases and J by 10 bases; unmatched bases: 14. CDR1 and CDR2 (germline): DFQATT, SNEGSKA (reference sequence). This CDR3 has 14 amino acids. The source of the sample is a study of blood T cells in healthy people across ages. The chain combines TRBV20-1 with TRBJ2-7, with 9 bases aligning to TRBD2. The sequenced sample consisted of blood. The sequence derives from a woman in her sixties or seventies in good health. CDR3 bases: TGCAGTGCTATAAAAAGCGGGAGGAACCCCTCCCAGTACTTC. It codes for CSAIKSGRNPSQYF.